The next 8 T cell receptor beta chains were all read from a single sample in a study of blood T cell repertoires in COVID-19. Clones were read by immunoSEQ multiplex PCR, and TCRdb kept only the in-frame ones, dropping some. The data hold some 240,000 clones, with 82% observed a single time. The sequencing input was peripheral blood. These receptors originate from a woman aged 55-70 years with active or convalescent COVID-19.

The V gene is TRBV7-3, the J gene TRBJ2-1; 11 bases fit TRBD2. V was pared by 2 bases and J by 9 bases, with 6 bases of the junction left unmatched. Germline values: CDR1 SGHTA, CDR2 FQGTGA. This CDR3 contains 15 residues. The CDR3 sequence is CASSLDVAGGREQFF. The CDR3 DNA reads TGTGCCAGCAGCTTAGATGTAGCGGGGGGGCGTGAGCAGTTCTTC. Supplemented by reference TRBV7-3 and TRBJ2-1, the full variable domain reads GAGVSQTPSNKVTEKGKYVELRCDPISGHTALYWYRQSLGQGPEFLIYFQGTGAADDSGLPNDRFFAVRPEGSVSTLKIQRTERGDSAVYLCASSLDVAGGREQFFGPGTRLTVL.

The V and J genes are TRBV27 and TRBJ1-1, with TRBD1 as a possible D gene (5 bases). V shed 0 bases and J shed 7 bases, with 9 bases lying between them. The CDR3 consists of 13 residues. CDR1 is MNHEY, CDR2 SMNVEV, per germline (reference sequence). The DNA of the CDR3 is TGTGCCAGCAGTTTATCGACAGTTAATGAAGCTTTCTTT. Translation: CASSLSTVNEAFF.

The CDR3 protein is CASSDRADTEAFF. The CDR3 DNA is TGTGCCAGTAGTGATCGAGCGGACACTGAAGCTTTCTTT. The rearrangement uses TRBV19 and TRBJ1-1, with no clear D. There are 13 residues in the CDR3. Trimming cost V 5 bases and J 3 bases, with 10 bases left between them. Germline values: CDR1 LNHDA, CDR2 SQIVND (reference sequence).

For this clone: Different DNA sequences within this sample yield the same CDR3. The rearrangement links TRBV5-1 to TRBJ1-2; a possible D gene is TRBD1 (6 bases). V gave up 0 bases and J gave up 4 bases, with 10 bases separating them. The CDR3 totals 14 residues. Germline V gene data show CDR1 as SGHRS and CDR2 as YFSETQ. CDR3 protein: CASSLEGRGYGYTF. The CDR3, as DNA: TGCGCCAGCAGCTTGGAGGGCAGGGGCTATGGCTACACCTTC.

This sequence joins TRBV7-9 and TRBJ2-5, with D possibly being TRBD1 (6 bases). V lost 1 base, J lost 5 bases, and 11 bases lay in between. Germline CDR1 and CDR2: SEHNR and FQNEAQ (reference sequence). There are 14 residues in the CDR3. CDR3 sequence: CASSLGAGVETQYF. As DNA, the CDR3 is TGTGCCAGCAGCTTAGGGGCAGGGGTGGAGACCCAGTACTTC.

Here the CDR3 DNA reads TGTGCCAGCAGCTTACCCACTACAGGGGGCTCCTACTTCAATGAGCAGTTCTTC. Its translation is CASSLPTTGGSYFNEQFF. The chain carries TRBV7-9 and TRBJ2-1, with 9 bases fitting TRBD1. Germline loops: CDR1 SEHNR, CDR2 FQNEAQ (reference sequence). This CDR3 is built from 18 residues. The ends lost 2 bases at V and 6 bases at J; junction bases unmatched: 14.

CDR3: CASTSGGEQYF. CDR3 bases: TGTGCCAGCACCTCGGGGGGCGAGCAGTACTTC. The chain recombines TRBV13 with TRBJ2-7; TRBD2 matches at 7 bases. Losses at the gene ends were 7 bases for V and 6 bases for J; bases not matched to a gene: 3. CDR1 is PRHDT and CDR2 is FYEKMQ in the germline V gene (reference sequence). This CDR3 is 11 amino acids long.

This clone was detected only a few times. The genes are TRBV11-2 and TRBJ1-1; 10 bases agree with TRBD1. V shed 5 bases and J 8 bases; nucleotides not matched to a gene: 11. The CDR3 has 15 residues. CDR1 and CDR2 from the germline V gene are SGHAT and FQNNGV. The CDR3 nucleotides are TGTGCCAGCAGCCCACGCGGGACAGGGGTCGGAGAAGCTTTCTTT. Amino acid sequence: CASSPRGTGVGEAFF. The full variable domain, with the rest looked up from reference TRBV11-2 and TRBJ1-1, is EAGVAQSPRYKIIEKRQSVAFWCNPISGHATLYWYQQILGQGPKLLIQFQNNGVVDDSQLPKDRFSAERLKGVDSTLKIQPAKLEDSAVYLCASSPRGTGVGEAFFGQGTRLTVV.